Here is one T cell receptor (beta chain) with its context. This entry comes from a study of blood T cell repertoires in COVID-19. The V end lost 4 bases, the J end lost 7 bases, and 17 bases lay between the germline ends. From germline, CDR1 is MGHRA and CDR2 YSYEKL. The CDR3 spans 16 residues. This table comes from immunoSEQ multiplex PCR, and its TCRdb copy is limited to in-frame clones, with some not included. The sample includes 150,000 to 200,000 clones, about 88% of them seen just once. What was sequenced was peripheral blood. This clonotype originated in a woman aged 30 to 39 with active or convalescent COVID-19. J is TRBJ1-6 and V is TRBV4-1, with a weak D call TRBD1 (6 bases). The CDR3 is CASSLRQETKNSPLHF. The CDR3 region has the DNA TGCGCCAGCAGCCTACGACAGGAGACAAAAAATTCACCCCTCCACTTT.